These 8 T cell receptor beta chains were all obtained from the same sample, sequenced in a study of graft-versus-host responses after intestinal transplantation. The assay was immunoSEQ multiplex PCR, and TCRdb's table has in-frame clones only and misses some. The data hold approximately 60,000 clones, with around 90% observed a single time. Tissue from the graft was processed to free its intraepithelial and lamina propria lymphocytes. This specimen consisted of ileum tissue, obtained approximately 56 weeks after transplant. The receptors were sampled from a human patient who received an intestinal transplant, so some T cells may come from the graft donor.

V is TRBV5-1 and J is TRBJ2-7; unclear D gene. Germline loops: CDR1 SGHRS, CDR2 YFSETQ. The length of the CDR3 is 13 residues. V was trimmed by 4 bases and J by 7 bases, leaving 15 bases between them. Here the CDR3 reads CASSPPGSGEQYF. The CDR3 DNA reads as TGCGCCAGCAGCCCGCCAGGTTCAGGTGAGCAGTACTTC.

V is TRBV6-1 and J is TRBJ2-3; 8 positions match TRBD1. The CDR3 is made up of 14 amino acids. V lost 5 bases and J lost 1; bases outside the gene matches: 2. Germline lookup yields CDR1 MNHNS and CDR2 SASEGT. The CDR3 DNA follows: TGTGCCAGCAGTCCGGGACAGGGCACAGATACGCAGTATTTT. Its protein product is CASSPGQGTDTQYF.

The rearrangement joins TRBV5-6 to TRBJ2-7, with 7 bases fitting TRBD1. In germline, CDR1 is SGHDT, CDR2 YYEEEE. This CDR3 has 15 amino acids. The junction had 9 bases not matched to a gene; V was cut back by 3 bases and J by 3 bases. In nucleotides, the CDR3 is TGTGCCAGCAGCTCACGACGGGACAGTTTCTACGAGCAGTACTTC. This gives the protein CASSSRRDSFYEQYF.

This chain joins TRBV25-1 and TRBJ2-1; no reliable D call. The CDR3 is made up of 11 amino acids. Germline V gene data show CDR1 as MGHDK and CDR2 as SYGVNS. Deletions cut 1 base from V and 9 bases from J, with 4 bases between. CDR3 sequence: CASSEWVEQFF. CDR3 DNA sequence: TGTGCCAGCAGTGAATGGGTTGAGCAGTTCTTC.

The gene calls are TRBV4-1 and TRBJ1-2; perhaps TRBD1 as D (6 bases). Germline loops: CDR1 MGHRA, CDR2 YSYEKL. The CDR3 covers 16 residues. Trimming took off 3 bases at V and 0 bases at J, with 14 bases between the two ends. The CDR3 coding sequence is TGCGCCAGCAGCCAGGGTCCGAGGGGGGCTAACTATGGCTACACCTTC. This translates into CASSQGPRGANYGYTF.

V gene TRBV4-3 combines with J gene TRBJ2-5; 11 positions match TRBD2. V was pared by 5 bases and J by 4 bases, with 6 bases of the junction left unmatched. The CDR3 is 15 amino acids. Germline CDR1 LGHNA, CDR2 YSLEER. The CDR3 DNA reads TGCGCCAGCAGCTTAGCGGGGGGGCCCCCAGAGACCCAGTACTTC. It translates to CASSLAGGPPETQYF.

This clone has just one count. The chain uses TRBV9 and TRBJ1-1; 12 bases are a match to TRBD1. Germline CDR1 reads SGDLS; CDR2 reads YYNGEE. Germline trimming cut 2 bases from V and 0 bases from J; bases unmatched to any gene: 8. The CDR3 is 18 residues long. CDR3 DNA sequence: TGTGCCAGCAGCGTTAGGGACAGGGGGCCCATCATGAACACTGAAGCTTTCTTT. Amino acid sequence: CASSVRDRGPIMNTEAFF.

This clone occurred once. The CDR3 DNA sequence: TGTGCCAGCAGTGAACAGGGGCCCTACGAGCAGTACTTC. This codes for CASSEQGPYEQYF. The chain couples TRBV2 to TRBJ2-7; maybe TRBD1 (6 bases). V was pared by 2 bases and J by 2 bases, with 7 bases between. The germline CDR1 and CDR2 sequences are SNHLY and FYNNEI. This CDR3 spans 13 amino acids.